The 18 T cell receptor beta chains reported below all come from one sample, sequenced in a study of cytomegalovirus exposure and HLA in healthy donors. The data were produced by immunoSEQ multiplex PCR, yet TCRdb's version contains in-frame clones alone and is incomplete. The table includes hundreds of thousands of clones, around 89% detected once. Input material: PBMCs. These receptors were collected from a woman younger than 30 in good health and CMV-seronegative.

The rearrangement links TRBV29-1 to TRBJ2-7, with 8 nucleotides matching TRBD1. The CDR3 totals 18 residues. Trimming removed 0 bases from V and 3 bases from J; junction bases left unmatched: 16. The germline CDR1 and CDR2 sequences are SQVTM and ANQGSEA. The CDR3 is CSVEDQDRIRTGYYEQYF. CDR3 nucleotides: TGCAGCGTTGAAGATCAAGATAGAATCCGGACAGGGTACTACGAGCAGTACTTC.

DNA of the CDR3: TGTGCCAGCAGAGGAGAACTGAAGAATGAAAAACTGTTTTTT. Translated, it gives CASRGELKNEKLFF. The chain carries TRBV28 and TRBJ1-4; unclear D gene. Germline-derived CDR1 and CDR2 are MDHEN and SYDVKM. With 6 bases removed from V and 5 bases from J, the gap between germline ends came to 13 bases. This CDR3 is 14 amino acids long.

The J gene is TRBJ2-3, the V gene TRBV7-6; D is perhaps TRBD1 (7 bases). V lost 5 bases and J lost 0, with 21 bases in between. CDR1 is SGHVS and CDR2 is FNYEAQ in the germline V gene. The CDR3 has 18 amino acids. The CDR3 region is CASSGGTRQGSSTDTQYF. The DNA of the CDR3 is TGTGCCAGCAGCGGAGGGACACGACAGGGTTCTAGCACAGATACGCAGTATTTT.

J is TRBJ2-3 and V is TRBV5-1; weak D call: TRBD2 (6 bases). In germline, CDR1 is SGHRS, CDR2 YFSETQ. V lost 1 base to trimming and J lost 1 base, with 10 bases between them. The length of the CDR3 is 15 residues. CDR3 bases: TGCGCCAGCAGCTTGTCTCCGGGGGGCACAGATACGCAGTATTTT. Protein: CASSLSPGGTDTQYF. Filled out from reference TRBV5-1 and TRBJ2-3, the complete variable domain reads KAGVTQTPRYLIKTRGQQVTLSCSPISGHRSVSWYQQTPGQGLQFLFEYFSETQRNKGNFPGRFSGRQFSNSRSEMNVSTLELGDSALYLCASSLSPGGTDTQYFGPGTRLTVL.

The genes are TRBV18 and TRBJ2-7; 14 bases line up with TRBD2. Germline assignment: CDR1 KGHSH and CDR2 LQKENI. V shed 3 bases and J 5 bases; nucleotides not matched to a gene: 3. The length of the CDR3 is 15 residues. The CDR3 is CASSPGTSGRDEQYF. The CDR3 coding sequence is TGTGCCAGCTCACCGGGGACTAGCGGGAGAGACGAGCAGTACTTC.

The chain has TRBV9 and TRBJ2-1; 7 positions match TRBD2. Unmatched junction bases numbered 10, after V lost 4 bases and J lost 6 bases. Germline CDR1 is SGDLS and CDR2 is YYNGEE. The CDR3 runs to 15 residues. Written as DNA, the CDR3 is TGTGCCAGCAGCCCGGGGACTACGTCTAGCAATGAGCAGTTCTTC. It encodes CASSPGTTSSNEQFF.

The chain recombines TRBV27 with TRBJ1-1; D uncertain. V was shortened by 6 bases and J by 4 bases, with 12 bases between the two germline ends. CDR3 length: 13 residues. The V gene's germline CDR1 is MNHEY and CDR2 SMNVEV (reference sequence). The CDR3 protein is CASSFRRPTEAFF. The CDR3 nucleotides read TGTGCCAGCAGCTTCCGCAGGCCCACTGAAGCTTTCTTT.

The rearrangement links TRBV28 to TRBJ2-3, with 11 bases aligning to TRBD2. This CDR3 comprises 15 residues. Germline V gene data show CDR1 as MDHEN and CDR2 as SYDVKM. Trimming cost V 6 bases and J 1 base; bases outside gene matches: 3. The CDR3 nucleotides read TGTGCCAGCAGCTTAGCGGGGGGGGGCACAGATACGCAGTATTTT. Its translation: CASSLAGGGTDTQYF.

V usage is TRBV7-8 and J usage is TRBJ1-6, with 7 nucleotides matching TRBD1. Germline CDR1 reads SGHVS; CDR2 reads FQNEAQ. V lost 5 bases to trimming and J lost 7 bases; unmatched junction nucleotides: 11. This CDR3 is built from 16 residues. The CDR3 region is CASSAAHRGQNSPLHF. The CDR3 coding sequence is TGTGCCAGCAGCGCCGCGCACAGGGGACAGAATTCACCCCTCCACTTT. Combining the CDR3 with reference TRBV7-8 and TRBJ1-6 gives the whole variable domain GAGVSQSPRYKVAKRGQDVALRCDPISGHVSLFWYQQALGQGPEFLTYFQNEAQLDKSGLPSDRFFAERPEGSVSTLKIQRTQQEDSAVYLCASSAAHRGQNSPLHFGNGTRLTVT.

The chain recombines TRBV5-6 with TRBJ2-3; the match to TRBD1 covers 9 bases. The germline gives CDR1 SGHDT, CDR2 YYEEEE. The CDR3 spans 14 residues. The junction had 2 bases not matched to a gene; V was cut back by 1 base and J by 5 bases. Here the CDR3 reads CASSLNRGQDTQYF. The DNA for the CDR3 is TGTGCCAGCAGCTTGAACAGGGGGCAAGATACGCAGTATTTT.

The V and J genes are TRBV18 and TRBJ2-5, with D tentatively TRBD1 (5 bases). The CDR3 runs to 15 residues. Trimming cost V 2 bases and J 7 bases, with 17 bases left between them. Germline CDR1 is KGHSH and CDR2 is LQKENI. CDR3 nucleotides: TGTGCCAGCTCACCAGGGGCAGCGCAAAAGAGGACCCAGTACTTC. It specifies CASSPGAAQKRTQYF.

As DNA, the CDR3 is TGTGCCAGCAGCTTAGCTGCTAGCGGGACCATACAAGAGACCCAGTACTTC. It translates to CASSLAASGTIQETQYF. The chain couples TRBV13 to TRBJ2-5, with 9 bases identical to TRBD2. The CDR3 has 17 residues. Germline-derived CDR1 and CDR2 are PRHDT and FYEKMQ (reference sequence). V dropped 1 base and J dropped 2; count of bases not matched to a gene: 8.

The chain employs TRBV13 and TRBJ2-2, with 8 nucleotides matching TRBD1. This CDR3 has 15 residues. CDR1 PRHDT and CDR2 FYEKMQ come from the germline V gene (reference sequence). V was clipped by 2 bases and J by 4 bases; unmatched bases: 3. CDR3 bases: TGTGCCAGCAGCTTAACAGGGGGGTTCACCGGGGAGCTGTTTTTT. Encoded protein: CASSLTGGFTGELFF.

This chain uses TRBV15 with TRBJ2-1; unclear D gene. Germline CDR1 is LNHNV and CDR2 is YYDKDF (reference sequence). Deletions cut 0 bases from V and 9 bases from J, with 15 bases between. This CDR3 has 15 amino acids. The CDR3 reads CATSRDQRLEREQFF. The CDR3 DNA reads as TGTGCCACCAGCAGAGATCAACGGTTAGAGCGTGAGCAGTTCTTC.

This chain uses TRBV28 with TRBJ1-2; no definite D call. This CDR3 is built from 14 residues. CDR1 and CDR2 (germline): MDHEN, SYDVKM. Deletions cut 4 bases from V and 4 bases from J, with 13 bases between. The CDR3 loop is CASSSSTNFYGYTF. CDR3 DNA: TGTGCCAGCAGTTCCTCGACAAATTTCTATGGCTACACCTTC.

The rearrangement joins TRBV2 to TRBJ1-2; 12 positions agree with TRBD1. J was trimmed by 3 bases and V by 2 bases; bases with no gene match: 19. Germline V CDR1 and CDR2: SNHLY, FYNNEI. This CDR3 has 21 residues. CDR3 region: CASSESNSWVGTGGEDYGYTF. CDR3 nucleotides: TGTGCCAGCAGTGAATCGAATAGTTGGGTGGGGACAGGGGGCGAGGACTATGGCTACACCTTC. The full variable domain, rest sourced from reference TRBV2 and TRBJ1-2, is EPEVTQTPSHQVTQMGQEVILRCVPISNHLYFYWYRQILGQKVEFLVSFYNNEISEKSEIFDDQFSVERPDGSNFTLKIRSTKLEDSAMYFCASSESNSWVGTGGEDYGYTFGSGTRLTVV.

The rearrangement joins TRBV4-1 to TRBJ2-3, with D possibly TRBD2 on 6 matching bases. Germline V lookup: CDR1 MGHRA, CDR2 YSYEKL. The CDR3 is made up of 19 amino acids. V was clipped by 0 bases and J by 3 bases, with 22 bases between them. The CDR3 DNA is TGCGCCAGCAGCCAAGATTTCGCGGGGATGGGGTCGGGTACAGATACGCAGTATTTT. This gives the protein CASSQDFAGMGSGTDTQYF.

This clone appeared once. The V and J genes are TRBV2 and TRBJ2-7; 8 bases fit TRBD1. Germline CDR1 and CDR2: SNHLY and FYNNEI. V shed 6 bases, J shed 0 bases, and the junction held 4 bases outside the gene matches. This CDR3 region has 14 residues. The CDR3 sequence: CASSSGTGSYEQYF. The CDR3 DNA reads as TGTGCCAGCAGCTCCGGGACAGGCTCCTACGAGCAGTACTTC.